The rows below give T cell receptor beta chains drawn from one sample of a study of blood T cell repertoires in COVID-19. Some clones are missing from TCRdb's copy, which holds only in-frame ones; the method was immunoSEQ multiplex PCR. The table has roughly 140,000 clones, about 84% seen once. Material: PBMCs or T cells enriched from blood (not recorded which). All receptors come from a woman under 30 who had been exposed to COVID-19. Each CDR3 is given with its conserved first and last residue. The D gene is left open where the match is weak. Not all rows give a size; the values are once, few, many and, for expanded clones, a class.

TGTGCCTGGAGCGGACAGGGGGTGGGTGGCTACACCTTC CAWSGQGVGGYTF TRBD1 TRBJ1-2 TRBV30 -
TGTGCCAGCAGTTACGGACTGTTCCAAGAGACCCAGTACTTC CASSYGLFQETQYF - TRBJ2-5 TRBV6-5 many
TGCGCCAGCAGCCGGCATCTACAGGGCCGGGTTAGAGAAGGGGAGCTGTTTTTT CASSRHLQGRVREGELFF - TRBJ2-2 TRBV4-3 -
TGTGCCAGCAGGAACTATGTCCAAGAGACCCAGTACTTC CASRNYVQETQYF - TRBJ2-5 TRBV7-2 -
TGTGCCAGCAGTTTTGACAACAGAGAAAAACTGTTTTTT CASSFDNREKLFF - TRBJ1-4 TRBV12-3/TRBV12-4 once
TGCAGCGTTGATTACCTGGTTAGCGGGAGTTCGTACGAGCAGTACTTC CSVDYLVSGSSYEQYF TRBD2 TRBJ2-7 TRBV29-1 -
TGTGCCAGCAGCTTAATACTAGGCACAGATACGCAGTATTTT CASSLILGTDTQYF - TRBJ2-3 TRBV7-9 -
TGCGCCAGCAGCAGACAGGAACTGAGCTCCTATAATTCACCCCTCCACTTT CASSRQELSSYNSPLHF - TRBJ1-6 TRBV5-1 -
TGTGCCAGCAGTAGGACAACCTACAATGAGCAGTTCTTC CASSRTTYNEQFF - TRBJ2-1 TRBV6-5 -
TGTGCCAGTAACCCAACAGGAGCTTTTGGCTACACCTTC CASNPTGAFGYTF - TRBJ1-2 TRBV19 once
TGTGCCAGCAGTGAAGACGAGCGGATTTTCTATGGCTACACCTTC CASSEDERIFYGYTF - TRBJ1-2 TRBV2 -
TGTGCCAGCAGCCAAGGAGTCGCGGGGGAGGAAAAACTGTTTTTT CASSQGVAGEEKLFF - TRBJ1-4 TRBV4-2 -
TGTGCCACCAGTGATTCCGGGACACCCTACGAGCAGTACTTC CATSDSGTPYEQYF - TRBJ2-7 TRBV24-1 -
TGTGCCAGTAGTATCTTGACAGGGGGCCCTGATGGCTACACCTTC CASSILTGGPDGYTF TRBD1 TRBJ1-2 TRBV19 -
TGTGCCTGGAGTCGTAGCGACAGGAGATGGGACGAGCAGTACTTC CAWSRSDRRWDEQYF - TRBJ2-7 TRBV30 once
TGTGCCTGGGTCGGGTTCGGGGAGCTGTTTTTT CAWVGFGELFF - TRBJ2-2 TRBV30 -
TGTGCCAGCAGTGAAGACACATCCTACGAGCAGTACTTC CASSEDTSYEQYF - TRBJ2-7 TRBV6-1 -
TGTGCCAGCAGCTCCCCCGGACAGTCATCCTACGAGCAGTACTTC CASSSPGQSSYEQYF - TRBJ2-7 TRBV7-2 -
TGTGCCAGCTCACCATCGGACAGGGGGTACAATGAGCAGTTCTTC CASSPSDRGYNEQFF TRBD1 TRBJ2-1 TRBV18 -
TGTGCCAGCAGAAATCTCGAAGAGACCCAGTACTTC CASRNLEETQYF - TRBJ2-5 TRBV12-3/TRBV12-4 -
TGTGCCAGCAGCTTATGGTGGGAGGGGGGCAATGAGCAGTTCTTC CASSLWWEGGNEQFF - TRBJ2-1 TRBV11-2 -
TGTGCCAGTAGTATAGCTGGGGGGGGCACCGCTAACTATGGCTACACCTTC CASSIAGGGTANYGYTF - TRBJ1-2 TRBV19 -
TGTGCCACCAGTGAAACCCGGGGAAACATTCAGTACTTC CATSETRGNIQYF - TRBJ2-4 TRBV24-1 -
TGTGCCAGCAGCTTAGACCGGGTTTTCGCTGGAAACACCATATATTTT CASSLDRVFAGNTIYF - TRBJ1-3 TRBV7-2 -
TGCGCCAGCAGCCACGGGGCACCGGGACTAGCGGACTACGAGCAGTACTTC CASSHGAPGLADYEQYF TRBD2 TRBJ2-7 TRBV4-1 -
TGCAGTGCTAGTCCTAGCGGGCAGAACAATGAGCAGTTCTTC CSASPSGQNNEQFF TRBD2 TRBJ2-1 TRBV20-1 -
TGTGCCAGCGACTCGGGACAGGGCCTTAATTCACCCCTCCACTTT CASDSGQGLNSPLHF TRBD1 TRBJ1-6 TRBV7-9 -
TGTGCCAGCAGCGTAGACGGGAGAGGCTACGAGCAGTACTTC CASSVDGRGYEQYF - TRBJ2-7 TRBV9 -
TGTGCCAGCAGCCGACAGGGTGGGGAGACCCAGTACTTC CASSRQGGETQYF TRBD1 TRBJ2-5 TRBV5-6 -
TGTGCTATCAGCGGGAGGCCAGGGGGCGAAGGCAATCAGCCCCAGCATTTT CAISGRPGGEGNQPQHF TRBD1 TRBJ1-5 TRBV10-3 few
TGTGCCAGCAGCTTGGGTAGGGACAGCACTGAAGCTTTCTTT CASSLGRDSTEAFF TRBD1 TRBJ1-1 TRBV5-4 -
TGTGCCAGTAGGGACAGTTATAGCAATCAGCCCCAGCATTTT CASRDSYSNQPQHF TRBD1 TRBJ1-5 TRBV2 -
TGCGCCAGCAGCCAAGGCAGAACAGGGTCTTATAATTCACCCCTCCACTTT CASSQGRTGSYNSPLHF - TRBJ1-6 TRBV4-3 -
TGTGCCAGCAGCCCGCGGGGCACAGATACGCAGTATTTT CASSPRGTDTQYF - TRBJ2-3 TRBV3-1/TRBV3-2 -
TGTGCCAGCAGCTTCCCGGGACTAGCGGGAGGGAAGAACAATGAGCAGTTCTTC CASSFPGLAGGKNNEQFF TRBD2 TRBJ2-1 TRBV11-2 -
TGTGCCAGCAGTCGATCGACGGACAGGGTATCTTCCTACGAGCAGTACTTC CASSRSTDRVSSYEQYF TRBD1 TRBJ2-7 TRBV6-6 once
TGCGCCAGCAGCTCGTTAGCGGGAGGCCGAGGAGATACGCAGTATTTT CASSSLAGGRGDTQYF TRBD2 TRBJ2-3 TRBV5-1 -
TGTGCCAGCAACCCGGCCGGCGGGAGTGTCGCCGGGGAGCTGTTTTTT CASNPAGGSVAGELFF TRBD2 TRBJ2-2 TRBV28 -
TGTGCCAGCAGCCTTGGAATGGGCCCAGATACGCAGTATTTT CASSLGMGPDTQYF - TRBJ2-3 TRBV14 -
TGCGCCAGCAGCCAAGCCCAGGGGGCAGAGACCCAGTACTTC CASSQAQGAETQYF TRBD1 TRBJ2-5 TRBV4-1 once
TGCAGCGTGTCGGACAGCTCCTACGAGCAGTACTTC CSVSDSSYEQYF - TRBJ2-7 TRBV29-1 few
TGCGCCAGCAGCCGACAGATGAACACTGAAGCTTTCTTT CASSRQMNTEAFF - TRBJ1-1 TRBV4-3 -
TGTGCCAGCAGCTCAGCGCCCAGGGGGCGGAATTCACCCCTCCACTTT CASSSAPRGRNSPLHF TRBD1 TRBJ1-6 TRBV11-2 -